The rows below give T cell receptor beta chains drawn from one sample of a study of blood T cell repertoires in COVID-19. Sequencing was performed with immunoSEQ multiplex PCR; in TCRdb, only in-frame clones are kept and a portion is missing. The sample records more than 85,000 clones, more than 80% being singletons. Input material: peripheral blood. These receptors were taken from a human donor in a cohort sampled during active COVID-19. CDR3s include the opening cysteine and the closing phenylalanine or tryptophan. The D gene is left open where the match is weak. Some rows mark clone size as missing; the rest say once, few, many or name a class of expanded clone.

>TRBD1|TRBV28|TRBJ2-3|.
CASRRQGTDTQYF
TGTGCCAGCAGACGACAGGGAACAGATACGCAGTATTTT
>.|TRBV19|TRBJ1-1|once
CASSIRGKTEAFF
TGTGCCAGTAGTATTAGAGGAAAAACTGAAGCTTTCTTT
>TRBD1|TRBV6-5|TRBJ2-7|.
CASSYGDSFKHEQYF
TGTGCCAGCAGTTACGGGGACAGTTTTAAACACGAGCAGTACTTC
>TRBD2|TRBV5-4|TRBJ2-5|.
CASSLAPSGGDTQYF
TGTGCCAGCAGCTTGGCCCCTAGCGGGGGGGACACCCAGTACTTC
>TRBD2|TRBV5-6|TRBJ2-5|.
CASSYLGLAGVETQYF
TGTGCCAGCAGCTACCTGGGACTAGCGGGAGTGGAGACCCAGTACTTC
>.|TRBV28|TRBJ2-2|once
CASETQGIVGTGELFF
TGTGCCAGCGAGACCCAGGGAATCGTTGGCACCGGGGAGCTGTTTTTT
>TRBD2|TRBV30|TRBJ2-7|.
CAWSVGLAGTLYEQYF
TGTGCCTGGAGTGTTGGACTAGCGGGGACCCTGTACGAGCAGTACTTC
>TRBD2|TRBV7-9|TRBJ2-7|once
CASSLAGGPGEQYF
TGTGCCAGCAGCTTAGCGGGAGGGCCCGGCGAGCAGTACTTC
>.|TRBV4-1|TRBJ1-4|.
CASSQDWLGSREKLFF
TGCGCCAGCAGCCAAGATTGGCTTGGGAGCCGGGAAAAACTGTTTTTT
>TRBD1|TRBV28|TRBJ1-2|.
CASSLRDGQVVYGYTF
TGTGCCAGCAGTTTACGGGACGGACAGGTGGTGTATGGCTACACCTTC
>.|TRBV7-8|TRBJ1-5|.
CASSPGGVEQPQHF
TGTGCCAGCAGCCCGGGGGGGGTTGAGCAGCCCCAGCATTTT
>.|TRBV3-1/TRBV3-2|TRBJ1-6|.
CASSPFLGGPLHF
TGTGCCAGCAGCCCCTTTTTAGGAGGACCCCTCCACTTT
>.|TRBV3-1/TRBV3-2|TRBJ1-1|.
CASSQGDSRYTEAFF
TGTGCCAGCAGCCAAGGCGACAGCAGGTACACTGAAGCTTTCTTT
>.|TRBV5-6|TRBJ1-2|once
CASSLAAGGRNYGYTF
TGTGCCAGCAGCTTGGCCGCAGGAGGACGCAACTATGGCTACACCTTC
>TRBD1|TRBV7-9|TRBJ1-6|.
CASSPFLGQGAKNSPLHF
TGTGCCAGCAGCCCGTTTCTGGGACAGGGGGCGAAAAATTCACCCCTCCACTTT
>.|TRBV25-1|TRBJ2-2|few
CASSPPRNGGELFF
TGTGCCAGCAGTCCCCCGAGGAACGGCGGGGAGCTGTTTTTT
>TRBD1|TRBV28|TRBJ1-1|.
CASRRQGDTEAFF
TGTGCCAGCAGACGACAGGGAGACACTGAAGCTTTCTTT
>.|TRBV6-2/TRBV6-3|TRBJ2-7|.
CASSYSAGQAAYEQYF
TGTGCCAGCAGTTACTCCGCAGGGCAGGCCGCCTACGAGCAGTACTTC
>TRBD2|TRBV4-2|TRBJ2-1|.
CASSQEGRGFREQFF
TGTGCCAGCAGCCAAGAAGGGAGGGGTTTTCGGGAGCAGTTCTTC
>.|TRBV2|TRBJ2-6|.
CASSDWSSGANVLTF
TGTGCCAGCAGTGATTGGAGCTCTGGGGCCAACGTCCTGACTTTC
>.|TRBV5-1|TRBJ2-5|.
CASRTGVEETQYF
TGCGCCAGCAGGACGGGGGTTGAGGAGACCCAGTACTTC
>.|TRBV7-6|TRBJ2-7|once
CASSLRPLLSYEQYF
TGTGCCAGCAGCCTCAGGCCCTTACTCTCCTACGAGCAGTACTTC
>.|TRBV25-1|TRBJ2-4|.
CASSDPSVPGNIQYF
TGTGCCAGCAGTGACCCCTCGGTGCCGGGGAACATTCAGTACTTC
>.|TRBV7-8|TRBJ1-3|.
CASIGLSSGNTIYF
TGTGCCAGCATCGGACTGTCCTCTGGAAACACCATATATTTT
>TRBD1|TRBV24-1|TRBJ2-5|.
CATSDSGDRAQETQYF
TGTGCCACCAGTGACTCCGGGGACAGGGCCCAAGAGACCCAGTACTTC
>TRBD2|TRBV7-8|TRBJ2-5|.
CASSLGTSSETQYF
TGTGCCAGCAGCCTGGGGACTAGCTCCGAGACCCAGTACTTC
>TRBD1|TRBV2|TRBJ1-2|.
CASSNTNRGQGEGYTF
TGTGCCAGCAGTAACACAAACCGAGGACAGGGAGAGGGCTACACCTTC
>.|TRBV18|TRBJ2-7|.
CASSLFEGLPEQYF
TGTGCCAGCTCACTCTTTGAGGGACTCCCTGAGCAGTACTTC
>.|TRBV9|TRBJ2-7|.
CASSPSPVGNEQYF
TGTGCCAGCAGCCCCTCCCCGGTCGGGAACGAGCAGTACTTC
>TRBD2|TRBV11-2|TRBJ2-5|.
CASSLSILAGAKETQYF
TGTGCCAGCAGCTTATCGATACTAGCGGGCGCAAAAGAGACCCAGTACTTC
>.|TRBV9|TRBJ2-1|.
CASSVGWSSYNEQFF
TGTGCCAGCAGCGTAGGGTGGAGCTCCTACAATGAGCAGTTCTTC
>TRBD1|TRBV6-6|TRBJ1-2|.
CASRPPGQITNYGYTF
TGTGCCAGCAGACCCCCGGGACAGATTACTAACTATGGCTACACCTTC
>.|TRBV27|TRBJ2-7|.
CASSLVGGEQYF
TGTGCCAGCAGTTTGGTAGGGGGCGAGCAGTACTTC
>.|TRBV2|TRBJ1-5|few
CASSGVRGIPINQPQHF
TGTGCCAGCAGTGGGGTCCGCGGGATCCCGATCAATCAGCCCCAGCATTTT
>TRBD1|TRBV15|TRBJ2-7|.
CATSRERDRYEQYF
TGTGCCACCAGCAGAGAAAGGGACAGATACGAGCAGTACTTC
>.|TRBV5-5|TRBJ2-3|.
CASSSRDRERASGSTDTQYF
TGTGCCAGCAGCTCGCGGGACAGGGAGCGAGCCAGCGGGAGTACAGATACGCAGTATTTT
>.|TRBV7-2|TRBJ1-3|.
CASSLQGRSGNTIYF
TGTGCCAGCAGCTTACAGGGCAGATCTGGAAACACCATATATTTT
>.|TRBV15|TRBJ1-5|few
CATSRGPGGNQPQHF
TGTGCCACCAGCAGAGGGCCCGGGGGAAATCAGCCCCAGCATTTT
>TRBD2|TRBV10-3|TRBJ2-5|.
CAISETSGIGETQYF
TGTGCCATCAGTGAGACTAGCGGGATTGGGGAGACCCAGTACTTC
>TRBD2|TRBV3-1/TRBV3-2|TRBJ2-3|.
CASSQLAGPDTQYF
TGTGCCAGCAGCCAACTAGCGGGCCCAGATACGCAGTATTTT
>TRBD1|TRBV12-3/TRBV12-4|TRBJ2-1|.
CASRSGQQQFF
TGTGCCAGCAGATCGGGACAGCAGCAGTTCTTC
>.|TRBV5-1|TRBJ1-1|.
CASSLAPGRLLIEAFF
TGCGCCAGCAGCTTGGCACCGGGTCGGCTATTAATAGAAGCTTTCTTT
>TRBD2|TRBV23-1|TRBJ2-3|.
CASSQTSGSTLSTDTQYF
TGCGCCAGCAGTCAGACTAGCGGGAGTACCCTGAGCACAGATACGCAGTATTTT
>.|TRBV19|TRBJ2-5|.
CASSIAPRQETQYF
TGTGCCAGTAGTATAGCCCCCAGGCAAGAGACCCAGTACTTC
>TRBD1|TRBV6-5|TRBJ1-5|.
CASRTGNFAGQPQHF
TGTGCCAGCCGGACAGGGAATTTTGCCGGCCAGCCCCAGCATTTT
>.|TRBV4-1|TRBJ2-4|.
CASSQGGGAGNIQYF
TGCGCCAGCAGCCAAGGGGGCGGGGCGGGAAACATTCAGTACTTC